The 21 T cell receptor beta chains below come from one sample, sequenced in a study of shared T cell receptors in the human thymus. The data were produced by immunoSEQ multiplex PCR, yet TCRdb's version contains in-frame clones alone and is incomplete. Of some 700,000 clones listed, 80% to 90% are singletons. The sample also formed part of further work on human thymus T cells.

Input material: thymocytes. These receptors all come from a girl in the first two years of life with a congenital heart defect.

The chain links TRBV27 to TRBJ2-7; 9 bases match TRBD1. The CDR3 sequence is 16 residues long. Trimming at V came to 5 bases and at J to 3 bases, leaving 11 bases not matched to a gene. Germline assignment: CDR1 MNHEY and CDR2 SMNVEV (reference sequence). The CDR3 region has the DNA TGTGCCAGCAGTAGAGGAAGGTGGGACAGGGTCTACGAGCAGTACTTC. Protein: CASSRGRWDRVYEQYF.

This chain connects TRBV18 to TRBJ2-1; D uncertain. Per the germline V gene, CDR1 is KGHSH and CDR2 is LQKENI. Trimming shortened V by 3 bases and J by 2 bases, and 8 bases separated the two germline ends. This CDR3 region has 14 residues. CDR3 protein: CASSPQYPYNEQFF. The CDR3 DNA reads TGTGCCAGCTCACCTCAGTACCCCTACAATGAGCAGTTCTTC.

The chain uses TRBV7-8 and TRBJ2-1, with 8 nucleotides matching TRBD1. V lost 2 bases to trimming and J lost 0 bases; unmatched junction nucleotides: 6. CDR3 length: 17 amino acids. Germline V gene lookup returns CDR1 SGHVS and CDR2 FQNEAQ. Here the CDR3 reads CASSLRAGQASYNEQFF. CDR3 bases: TGTGCCAGCAGCTTACGTGCGGGACAGGCCTCCTACAATGAGCAGTTCTTC.

This chain links TRBV9 with TRBJ2-7, with TRBD1 identical over 7 bases. Trimming cost V 5 bases and J 3 bases; bases outside gene matches: 17. This CDR3 has 17 amino acids. The germline gives CDR1 SGDLS, CDR2 YYNGEE. The CDR3 DNA reads as TGTGCCAGCAGTAAACAGGACAGGCGTGCCGAGGTCTACGAGCAGTACTTC. Protein product: CASSKQDRRAEVYEQYF.

This chain links TRBV7-9 with TRBJ2-2, with TRBD2 as a possible D gene (6 bases). CDR1 and CDR2 (germline): SEHNR, FQNEAQ (reference sequence). Deletions cut 4 bases from V and 4 bases from J, with 13 bases between. This CDR3 contains 15 residues. In DNA, the CDR3 is TGTGCCAGCAGCTCCGGGGGTTTTGGCACCGGGGAGCTGTTTTTT. Protein: CASSSGGFGTGELFF.

J is TRBJ1-2 and V is TRBV10-1; the D is unclear. The CDR3 totals 13 residues. The V gene's germline CDR1 is WNHNN and CDR2 SYGVQD (reference sequence). The V end lost 0 bases, the J end lost 4 bases, and 6 bases lay between the germline ends. The CDR3 DNA is TGCGCCAGCAGTGAGTCCTCTGTCTATGGCTACACCTTC. This gives the protein CASSESSVYGYTF.

CDR3 in amino acids: CASSLSGGGSYEQYF. The CDR3 DNA reads TGTGCCAGCAGCTTATCAGGGGGCGGTTCCTACGAGCAGTACTTC. The chain couples TRBV11-2 to TRBJ2-7; 8 bases are a match to TRBD1. The length of the CDR3 is 15 residues. Trimming at V came to 2 bases and at J to 1 base, leaving 4 bases not matched to a gene. Germline V CDR1 and CDR2: SGHAT, FQNNGV. The variable domain in full, with the rest retrieved from reference TRBV11-2 and TRBJ2-7, is EAGVAQSPRYKIIEKRQSVAFWCNPISGHATLYWYQQILGQGPKLLIQFQNNGVVDDSQLPKDRFSAERLKGVDSTLKIQPAKLEDSAVYLCASSLSGGGSYEQYFGPGTRLTVT.

This sequence joins TRBV30 and TRBJ2-7, with 7 nucleotides matching TRBD1. CDR3 length: 19 residues. The germline V gene encodes CDR1 GTSNPN and CDR2 SVGIG (reference sequence). J gave up 4 bases and V 0 bases, and 21 bases lay outside the gene matches. CDR3 sequence reads: CAWSVSERNRGGLVYEQYF. The CDR3 DNA reads TGTGCCTGGAGTGTATCAGAGCGGAACAGAGGGGGCTTAGTTTACGAGCAGTACTTC. Complete variable domain (other parts from reference TRBV30 and TRBJ2-7): SQTIHQWPATLVQPVGSPLSLECTVEGTSNPNLYWYRQAAGRGLQLLFYSVGIGQISSEVPQNLSASRPQDRQFILSSKKLLLSDSGFYLCAWSVSERNRGGLVYEQYFGPGTRLTVT.

The J gene is TRBJ1-1, the V gene TRBV7-6; no reliable D call. Deletions cut 5 bases from V and 6 bases from J, with 16 bases between. The germline gives CDR1 SGHVS, CDR2 FNYEAQ. CDR3 length equals 14 residues. CDR3 nucleotides: TGTGCCAGCAGCCCGGACTCCCAGGAGGCTGAAGCTTTCTTT. Translated: CASSPDSQEAEAFF.

This chain connects TRBV4-1 to TRBJ2-2; TRBD1 agrees at 8 bases. The trim removed 3 bases at V and 3 bases at J, leaving 6 bases unmatched. Germline assignment: CDR1 MGHRA and CDR2 YSYEKL. CDR3 length: 16 amino acids. In DNA, the CDR3 is TGCGCCAGCAGCCAGAGACAGGGGATAGACACCGGGGAGCTGTTTTTT. Translation: CASSQRQGIDTGELFF.

V is TRBV5-4 and J is TRBJ1-1; 7 nucleotides match TRBD1. Germline V gene sequence: CDR1 SGHNT, CDR2 YYREEE (reference sequence). After removal of 4 bases from V and 5 bases from J, the junction contained 11 bases not matched to a gene. The CDR3 is made up of 15 amino acids. The CDR3 region has the DNA TGTGCCAGCAGCCACCGACAGGGTAGGGGGACTGAAGCTTTCTTT. Protein: CASSHRQGRGTEAFF.

The chain has TRBV5-6 and TRBJ1-1; TRBD1 agrees at 8 bases. J gave up 6 bases and V 4 bases, and 20 bases lay outside the gene matches. The length of the CDR3 is 18 residues. Germline assignment: CDR1 SGHDT and CDR2 YYEEEE. CDR3 sequence reads: CASSGRAGTGTDPAEAFF. CDR3 bases: TGTGCCAGCAGCGGGCGGGCCGGGACAGGAACCGATCCGGCTGAAGCTTTCTTT. The entire variable domain, with the rest obtained from reference TRBV5-6 and TRBJ1-1, is as follows: DAGVTQSPTHLIKTRGQQVTLRCSPKSGHDTVSWYQQALGQGPQFIFQYYEEEERQRGNFPDRFSGHQFPNYSSELNVNALLLGDSALYLCASSGRAGTGTDPAEAFFGQGTRLTVV.

The V gene is TRBV11-2, the J gene TRBJ1-3; D is unclear. In germline, CDR1 is SGHAT, CDR2 FQNNGV. The CDR3 has 13 residues. V gave up 6 bases and J gave up 1 base, with 7 bases separating them. The CDR3 sequence is CASRTVSGNTIYF. The CDR3 DNA is TGTGCCAGCAGAACGGTATCTGGAAACACCATATATTTT.

The chain is built from TRBV7-9 and TRBJ2-5; TRBD2 aligns across 12 bases. This CDR3 comprises 15 residues. Germline CDR1 and CDR2: SEHNR and FQNEAQ (reference sequence). V was clipped by 5 bases and J by 10 bases; unmatched bases: 11. CDR3 in DNA: TGTGCCAGCAGCCCGGGACTAGCGGGTCTAAACGGCCAGTACTTC. This codes for CASSPGLAGLNGQYF.

The chain combines TRBV28 with TRBJ1-2; 7 positions agree with TRBD1. The CDR3 contains 17 residues. J lost 2 bases, V lost 6 bases, and 15 bases had no gene match. Per the germline V gene, CDR1 is MDHEN and CDR2 is SYDVKM. The CDR3, as DNA: TGTGCCAGCAGCAGAAGAGCTAACAGGGGTAGAAACTATGGCTACACCTTC. This encodes CASSRRANRGRNYGYTF.

CDR3 nucleotides: TGCGCCAGCAGCCAAACCCCCATCCAGGGGAAGGGATACTATGGCTACACCTTC. Translating it yields CASSQTPIQGKGYYGYTF. V is TRBV4-3 and J is TRBJ1-2; possibly TRBD1 for D (6 bases). V was shortened by 2 bases and J by 3 bases, with 22 bases between the two germline ends. Germline CDR1 is LGHNA and CDR2 is YSLEER. The CDR3 runs 18 residues.

The chain carries TRBV2 and TRBJ2-3, with a tentative D call TRBD1 (5 bases). V lost 5 bases and J lost 1, with 13 bases in between. The length of the CDR3 is 15 residues. Germline CDR1 SNHLY, CDR2 FYNNEI. DNA for the CDR3: TGTGCCAGCAGTCCCAGGGAAAATCGCACAGATACGCAGTATTTT. Translated: CASSPRENRTDTQYF.

The chain joins TRBV7-6 to TRBJ1-1; D is ambiguous. The V gene's germline CDR1 is SGHVS and CDR2 FNYEAQ. The CDR3 has 13 amino acids. With 4 bases removed from V and 4 bases from J, the gap between germline ends came to 10 bases. The CDR3 sequence is CASSSSAGTEAFF. The DNA of the CDR3 is TGTGCCAGCAGCTCATCCGCGGGCACTGAAGCTTTCTTT.

V and J are TRBV5-6 and TRBJ1-1; 9 nucleotides align to TRBD1. V was clipped by 6 bases and J by 4 bases; unmatched bases: 1. CDR1 is SGHDT and CDR2 is YYEEEE in the germline V gene. This CDR3 has 12 amino acids. CDR3 region: CASKDRGTEAFF. CDR3 bases: TGTGCCAGCAAGGACAGGGGCACTGAAGCTTTCTTT.

This chain uses TRBV6-5 with TRBJ1-1; D is undetermined. The V gene's germline CDR1 is MNHEY and CDR2 SVGAGI. The CDR3 spans 11 residues. V was shortened by 6 bases and J by 7 bases, with 9 bases between the two germline ends. CDR3 bases: TGTGCCAGCAGGGGAGCTATTGAAGCTTTCTTT. Amino acid sequence: CASRGAIEAFF.

The rearrangement joins TRBV14 to TRBJ1-6; 8 nucleotides align to TRBD1. CDR1 is SGHDN, CDR2 FVKESK, per germline. V shed 0 bases and J 9 bases; nucleotides not matched to a gene: 10. The CDR3 is made up of 17 amino acids. CDR3 residues: CASSQELDRDLSSPLHF. The DNA of the CDR3 is TGTGCCAGCAGCCAAGAACTGGACAGGGACTTGAGTTCACCCCTCCACTTT. Variable domain in full (rest from reference TRBV14 and TRBJ1-6): EAGVTQFPSHSVIEKGQTVTLRCDPISGHDNLYWYRRVMGKEIKFLLHFVKESKQDESGMPNNRFLAERTGGTYSTLKVQPAELEDSGVYFCASSQELDRDLSSPLHFGNGTRLTVT.